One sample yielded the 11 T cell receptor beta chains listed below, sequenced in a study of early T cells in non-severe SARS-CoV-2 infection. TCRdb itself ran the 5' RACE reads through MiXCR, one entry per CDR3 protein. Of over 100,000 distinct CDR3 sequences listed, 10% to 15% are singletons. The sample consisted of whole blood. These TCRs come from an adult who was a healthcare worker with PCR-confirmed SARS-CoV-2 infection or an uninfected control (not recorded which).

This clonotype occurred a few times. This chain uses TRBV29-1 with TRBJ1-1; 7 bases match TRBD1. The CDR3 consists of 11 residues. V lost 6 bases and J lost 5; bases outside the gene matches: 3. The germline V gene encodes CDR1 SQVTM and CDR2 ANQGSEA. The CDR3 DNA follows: TGCAGCGTGGGGGGACAGACTGAAGCTTTCTTT. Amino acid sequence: CSVGGQTEAFF. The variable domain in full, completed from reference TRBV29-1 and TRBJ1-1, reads SAVISQKPSRDICQRGTSLTIQCQVDSQVTMMFWYRQQPGQSLTLIATANQGSEATYESGFVIDKFPISRPNLTFSTLTVSNMSPEDSSIYLCSVGGQTEAFFGQGTRLTVV.

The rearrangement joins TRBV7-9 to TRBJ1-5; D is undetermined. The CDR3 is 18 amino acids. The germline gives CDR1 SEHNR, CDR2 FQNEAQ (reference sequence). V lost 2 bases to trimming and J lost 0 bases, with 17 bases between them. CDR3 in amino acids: CASSLPGLDYYSNQPQHF. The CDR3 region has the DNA TGTGCCAGCAGCTTACCAGGCCTTGACTACTATAGCAATCAGCCCCAGCATTTT. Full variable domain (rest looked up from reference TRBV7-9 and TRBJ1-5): DTGVSQNPRHKITKRGQNVTFRCDPISEHNRLYWYRQTLGQGPEFLTYFQNEAQLEKSRLLSDRFSAERPKGSFSTLEIQRTEQGDSAMYLCASSLPGLDYYSNQPQHFGDGTRLSIL.

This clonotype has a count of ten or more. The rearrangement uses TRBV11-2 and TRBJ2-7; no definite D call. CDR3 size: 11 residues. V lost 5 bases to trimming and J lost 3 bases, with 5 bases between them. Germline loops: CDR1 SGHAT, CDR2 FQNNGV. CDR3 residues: CASSPYYEQYF. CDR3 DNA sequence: TGTGCCAGCAGCCCGTACTACGAGCAGTACTTC.

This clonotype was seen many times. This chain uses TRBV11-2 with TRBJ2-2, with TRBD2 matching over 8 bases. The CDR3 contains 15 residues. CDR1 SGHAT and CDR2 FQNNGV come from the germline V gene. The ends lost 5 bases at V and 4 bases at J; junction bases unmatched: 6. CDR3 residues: CASSSLAGITGELFF. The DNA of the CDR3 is TGTGCCAGCAGCAGTTTAGCGGGAATCACCGGGGAGCTGTTTTTT.

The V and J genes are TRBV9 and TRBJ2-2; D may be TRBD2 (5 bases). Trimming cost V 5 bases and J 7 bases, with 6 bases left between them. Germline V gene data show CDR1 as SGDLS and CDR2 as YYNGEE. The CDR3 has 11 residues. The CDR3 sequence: CASSRDGELFF. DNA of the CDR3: TGTGCCAGCAGTCGGGACGGGGAGCTGTTTTTT.

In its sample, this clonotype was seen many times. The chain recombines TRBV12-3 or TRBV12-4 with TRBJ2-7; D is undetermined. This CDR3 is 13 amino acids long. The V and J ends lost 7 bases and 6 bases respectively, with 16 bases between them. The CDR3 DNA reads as TGTGCCAGCACGCTAGTGACTGGTTCCGAGCAGTACTTC. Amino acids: CASTLVTGSEQYF.

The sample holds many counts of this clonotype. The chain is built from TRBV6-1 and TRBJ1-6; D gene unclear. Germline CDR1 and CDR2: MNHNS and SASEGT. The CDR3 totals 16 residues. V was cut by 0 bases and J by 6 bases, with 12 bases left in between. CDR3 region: CASSEAAARINSPLHF. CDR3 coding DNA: TGTGCCAGCAGTGAAGCTGCCGCGAGAATTAATTCACCCCTCCACTTT.

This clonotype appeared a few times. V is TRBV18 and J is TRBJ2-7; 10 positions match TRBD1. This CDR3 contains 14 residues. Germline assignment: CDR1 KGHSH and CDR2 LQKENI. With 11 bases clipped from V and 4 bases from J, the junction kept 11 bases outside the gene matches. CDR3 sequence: CARIVDRGRYEQYF. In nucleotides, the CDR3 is TGTGCCCGGATAGTCGACAGGGGGCGATACGAGCAGTACTTC.

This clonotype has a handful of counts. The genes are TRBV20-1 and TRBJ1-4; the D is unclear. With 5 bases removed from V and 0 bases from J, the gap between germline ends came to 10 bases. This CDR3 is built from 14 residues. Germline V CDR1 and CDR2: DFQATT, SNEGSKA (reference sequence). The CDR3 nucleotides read TGCAGTGCTCACTCTACTGCAACTAATGAAAAACTGTTTTTT. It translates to CSAHSTATNEKLFF.

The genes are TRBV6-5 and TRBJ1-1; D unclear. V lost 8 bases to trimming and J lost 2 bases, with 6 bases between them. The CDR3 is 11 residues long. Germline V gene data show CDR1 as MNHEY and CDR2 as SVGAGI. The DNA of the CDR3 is TGTGCCAGCCACAGAAACACTGAAGCTTTCTTT. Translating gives CASHRNTEAFF.

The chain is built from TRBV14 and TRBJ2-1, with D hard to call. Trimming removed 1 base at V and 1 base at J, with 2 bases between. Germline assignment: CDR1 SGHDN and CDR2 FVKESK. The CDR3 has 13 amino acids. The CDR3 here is CASSQVSYNEQFF. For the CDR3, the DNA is TGTGCCAGCAGCCAAGTTTCCTACAATGAGCAGTTCTTC.